The present TCR beta chain was sequenced within a study of regulatory T cells in long-lasting Graves disease. Libraries of TCR beta came from iRepertoire HTBI primers plus Arm-PCR of CDR3 regions. MiXCR, run by TCRdb on the multiplex PCR reads, gives a single entry per CDR3 protein. This sample carries hundreds of thousands of distinct CDR3 sequences, 21% of them seen once, and the ten largest clones take around an eighth. CDR3 length: 16 residues. Germline CDR1 and CDR2: SEHNR and FQNEAQ (reference sequence). V lost 5 bases, J lost 1 base, and 7 bases stayed unmatched. Regarding time point: persistent/refractory GD, antithyroid drugs over 5 years with positive TRAb. RNA from PBMCs was the source of the TCR library. Turning to this clonotype: What it recognizes is unknown.

General study results and limits: Persistent Graves' patients had lower TCR diversity than newly diagnosed ones. Segments TRBV28, TRBJ1-2 and TRBJ2-5 showed preferential usage in persistent disease. Only a small sample size was used, which may have cut accuracy. Persistent patients had a count of shared public clonotypes (about 2,500) that exceeded that of new patients (almost 1,000).

This receptor was obtained from a female donor with Graves disease. The chain couples TRBV7-9 to TRBJ2-1, with 8 nucleotides matching TRBD2. Source: peripheral blood mononuclear cells (PBMCs), taken when the disease was refractory, from a patient treated with antithyroid drugs. The CDR3 DNA reads as TGTGCCAGCAGCCCCGGGCGGGGGGCATCCTACAATGAGCAGTTCTTC. As protein: CASSPGRGASYNEQFF.